This T cell receptor (beta chain) was recorded in a study of cytomegalovirus exposure and HLA in healthy donors. The donors were healthy bone marrow donors. Notes on the study in general: An analysis was carried out later, and it reportedly showed fewer N-insertions in an Asian-associated ancestry cluster than the approximately 700-donor mean.

13 Jbeta primers and 60 Vbeta primers were used for the PCR. Assay: immunoSEQ multiplex PCR; the TCRdb copy retains only in-frame clones and omits some. Of under 200,000 clones listed, roughly 83% are singletons. Details on this clone: Its antigen is still unknown.

The CDR3 loop spans 15 amino acids. From germline, CDR1 is SGHAT and CDR2 FQDESV (reference sequence). The germline V and J ends were trimmed by 4 bases and 2 bases, with 15 bases remaining between them. The receptor was isolated from a man under 40 in good health and CMV-seronegative. This chain uses TRBV11-1 with TRBJ2-7; the D gene is possibly TRBD1 (6 bases). Sequencing was done on a sample of PBMCs. The CDR3 spells CASSSTGYQTYEQYF. CDR3 in DNA: TGTGCCAGCAGCTCCACAGGGTACCAAACCTACGAGCAGTACTTC.